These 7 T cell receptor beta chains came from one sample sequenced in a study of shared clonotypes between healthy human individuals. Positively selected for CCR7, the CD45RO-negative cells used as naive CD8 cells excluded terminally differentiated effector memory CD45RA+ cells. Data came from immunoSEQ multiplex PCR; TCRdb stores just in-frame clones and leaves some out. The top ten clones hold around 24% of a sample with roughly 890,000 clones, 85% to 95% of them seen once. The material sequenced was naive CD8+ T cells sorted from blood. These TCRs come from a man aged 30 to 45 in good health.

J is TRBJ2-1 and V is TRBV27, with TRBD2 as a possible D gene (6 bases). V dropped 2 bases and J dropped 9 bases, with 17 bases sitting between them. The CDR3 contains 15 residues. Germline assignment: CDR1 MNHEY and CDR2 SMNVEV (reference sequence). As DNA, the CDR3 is TGTGCCAGCAGTTTAGGGGGACTCTATCGGGGTGAGCAGTTCTTC. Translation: CASSLGGLYRGEQFF.

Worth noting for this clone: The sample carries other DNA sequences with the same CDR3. The CDR3 nucleotides read TGTGCCAGCTCACCAAACTACGAGCAGTACTTC. It yields the protein CASSPNYEQYF. J is TRBJ2-7 and V is TRBV18; D is undetermined. Looked up from germline, CDR1 is KGHSH and CDR2 is LQKENI. The CDR3 is 11 amino acids. With 2 bases removed from V and 3 bases from J, the gap between germline ends came to 2 bases.

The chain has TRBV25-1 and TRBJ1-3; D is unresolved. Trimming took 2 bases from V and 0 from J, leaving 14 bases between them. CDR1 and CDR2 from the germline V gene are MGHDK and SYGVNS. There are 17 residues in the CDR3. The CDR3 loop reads CASSEGIVDVSGNTIYF. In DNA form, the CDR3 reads TGTGCCAGCAGTGAAGGGATCGTGGACGTCTCTGGAAACACCATATATTTT.

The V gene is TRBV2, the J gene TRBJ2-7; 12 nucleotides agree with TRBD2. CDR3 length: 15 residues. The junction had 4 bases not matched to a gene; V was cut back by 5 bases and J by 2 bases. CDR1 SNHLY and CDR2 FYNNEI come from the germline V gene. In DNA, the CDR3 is TGTGCCAGCAGTACTCTAGCGGGGGGGACCTACGAGCAGTACTTC. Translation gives CASSTLAGGTYEQYF.

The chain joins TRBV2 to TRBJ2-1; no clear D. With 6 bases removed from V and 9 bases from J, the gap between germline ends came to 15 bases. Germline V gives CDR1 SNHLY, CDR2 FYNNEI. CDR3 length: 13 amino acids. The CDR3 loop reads CASRPYGSTEQFF. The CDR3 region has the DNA TGTGCCAGCAGGCCATACGGGTCGACTGAGCAGTTCTTC.

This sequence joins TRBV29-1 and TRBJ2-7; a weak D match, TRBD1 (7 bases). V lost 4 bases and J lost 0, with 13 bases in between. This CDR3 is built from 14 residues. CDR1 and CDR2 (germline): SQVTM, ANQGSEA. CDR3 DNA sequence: TGCAGCGTTGGGGGCGGGGACAGCTCCTACGAGCAGTACTTC. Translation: CSVGGGDSSYEQYF.

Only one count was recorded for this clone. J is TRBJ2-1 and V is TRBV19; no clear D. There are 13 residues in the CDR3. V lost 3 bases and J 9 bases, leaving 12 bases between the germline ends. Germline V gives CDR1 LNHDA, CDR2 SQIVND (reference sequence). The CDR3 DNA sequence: TGTGCCAGTAGTATCGTTGAATTCGGTGAGCAGTTCTTC. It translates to CASSIVEFGEQFF.